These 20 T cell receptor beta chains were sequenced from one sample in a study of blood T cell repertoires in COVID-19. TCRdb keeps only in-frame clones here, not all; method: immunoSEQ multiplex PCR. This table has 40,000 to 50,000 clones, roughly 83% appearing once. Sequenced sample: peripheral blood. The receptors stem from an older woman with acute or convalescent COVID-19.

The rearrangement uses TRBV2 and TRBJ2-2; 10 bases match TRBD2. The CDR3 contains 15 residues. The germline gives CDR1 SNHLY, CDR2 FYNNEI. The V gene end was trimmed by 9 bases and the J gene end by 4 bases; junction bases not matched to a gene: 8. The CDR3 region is CASAPIAGGTGELFF. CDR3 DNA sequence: TGTGCCAGTGCACCTATAGCGGGAGGCACCGGGGAGCTGTTTTTT.

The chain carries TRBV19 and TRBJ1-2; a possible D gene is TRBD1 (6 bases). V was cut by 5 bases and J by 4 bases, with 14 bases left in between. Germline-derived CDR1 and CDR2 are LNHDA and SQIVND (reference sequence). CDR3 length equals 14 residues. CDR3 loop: CASSAGTRGYGYTF. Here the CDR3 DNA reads TGTGCCAGTAGTGCCGGGACAAGAGGCTATGGCTACACCTTC. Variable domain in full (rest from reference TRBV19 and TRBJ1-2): DGGITQSPKYLFRKEGQNVTLSCEQNLNHDAMYWYRQDPGQGLRLIYYSQIVNDFQKGDIAEGYSVSREKKESFPLTVTSAQKNPTAFYLCASSAGTRGYGYTFGSGTRLTVV.

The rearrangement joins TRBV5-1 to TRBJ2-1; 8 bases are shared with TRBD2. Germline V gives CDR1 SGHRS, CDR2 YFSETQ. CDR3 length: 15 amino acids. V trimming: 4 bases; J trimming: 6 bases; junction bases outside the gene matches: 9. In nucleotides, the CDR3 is TGCGCCAGCAGCCCTCCGGGACTAGGGGTCAATGAGCAGTTCTTC. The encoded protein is CASSPPGLGVNEQFF.

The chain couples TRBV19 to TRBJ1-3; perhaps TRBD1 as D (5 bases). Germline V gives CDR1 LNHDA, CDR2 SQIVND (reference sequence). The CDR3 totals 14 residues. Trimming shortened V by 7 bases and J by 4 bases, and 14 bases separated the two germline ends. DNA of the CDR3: TGTGCCAGTACCAAATCAGGGTCCGGAAACACCATATATTTT. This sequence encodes CASTKSGSGNTIYF.

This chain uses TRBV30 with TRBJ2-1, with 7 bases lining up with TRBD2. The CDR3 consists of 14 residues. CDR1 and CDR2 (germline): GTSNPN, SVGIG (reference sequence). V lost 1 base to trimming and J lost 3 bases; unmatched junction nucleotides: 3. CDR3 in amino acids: CAWSGGGHYNEQFF. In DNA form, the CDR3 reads TGTGCCTGGAGTGGGGGGGGTCACTACAATGAGCAGTTCTTC.

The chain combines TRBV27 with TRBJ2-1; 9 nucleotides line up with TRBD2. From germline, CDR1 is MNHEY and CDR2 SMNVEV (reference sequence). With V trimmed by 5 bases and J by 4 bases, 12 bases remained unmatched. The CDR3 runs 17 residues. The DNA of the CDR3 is TGTGCCAGCAGTCTGCTTACTACTAGCGGGTCATACAATGAGCAGTTCTTC. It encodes CASSLLTTSGSYNEQFF.

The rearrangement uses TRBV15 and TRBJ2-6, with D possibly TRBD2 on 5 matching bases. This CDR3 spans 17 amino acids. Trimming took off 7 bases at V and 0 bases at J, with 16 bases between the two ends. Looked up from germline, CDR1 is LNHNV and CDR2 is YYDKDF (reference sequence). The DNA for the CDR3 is TGTGCCACCAAGAGCCTCGAACGGGACTCTGGGGCCAACGTCCTGACTTTC. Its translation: CATKSLERDSGANVLTF. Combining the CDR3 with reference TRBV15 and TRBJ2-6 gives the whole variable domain DAMVIQNPRYQVTQFGKPVTLSCSQTLNHNVMYWYQQKSSQAPKLLFHYYDKDFNNEADTPDNFQSRRPNTSFCFLDIRSPGLGDTAMYLCATKSLERDSGANVLTFGAGSRLTVL.

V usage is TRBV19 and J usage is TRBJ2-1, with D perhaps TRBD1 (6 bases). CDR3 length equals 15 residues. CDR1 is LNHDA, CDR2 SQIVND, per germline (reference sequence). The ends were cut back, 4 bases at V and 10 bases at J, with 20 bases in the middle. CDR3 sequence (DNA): TGTGCCAGTAGTACGCGTCAGGGGCCCCGGTGGGAGCAGTTCTTC. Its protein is CASSTRQGPRWEQFF.

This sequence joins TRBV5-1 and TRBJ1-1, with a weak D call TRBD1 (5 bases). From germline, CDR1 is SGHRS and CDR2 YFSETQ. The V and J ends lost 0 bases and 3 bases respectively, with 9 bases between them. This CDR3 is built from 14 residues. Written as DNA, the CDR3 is TGCGCCAGCAGCTTGGTGGCAGGGCACACTGAAGCTTTCTTT. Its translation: CASSLVAGHTEAFF.

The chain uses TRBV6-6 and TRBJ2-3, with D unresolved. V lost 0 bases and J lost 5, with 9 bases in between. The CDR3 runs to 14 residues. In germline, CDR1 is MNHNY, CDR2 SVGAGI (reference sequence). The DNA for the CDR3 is TGTGCCAGCAGTTACTCGTCGCGGAGAGATACGCAGTATTTT. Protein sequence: CASSYSSRRDTQYF.

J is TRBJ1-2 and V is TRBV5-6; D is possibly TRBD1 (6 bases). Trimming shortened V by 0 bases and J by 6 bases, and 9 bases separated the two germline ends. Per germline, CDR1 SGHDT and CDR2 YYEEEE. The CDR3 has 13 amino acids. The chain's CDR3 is CASSLAQGHGYTF. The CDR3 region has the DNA TGTGCCAGCAGCTTGGCACAGGGCCATGGCTACACCTTC.

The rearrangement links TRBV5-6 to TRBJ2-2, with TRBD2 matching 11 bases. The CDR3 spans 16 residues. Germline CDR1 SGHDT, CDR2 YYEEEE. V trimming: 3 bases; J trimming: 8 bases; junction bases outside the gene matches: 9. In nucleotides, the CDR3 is TGTGCCAGCAGCTCCTCGACTAGCGGGGTACGAGGGGAGCTGTTTTTT. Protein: CASSSSTSGVRGELFF.

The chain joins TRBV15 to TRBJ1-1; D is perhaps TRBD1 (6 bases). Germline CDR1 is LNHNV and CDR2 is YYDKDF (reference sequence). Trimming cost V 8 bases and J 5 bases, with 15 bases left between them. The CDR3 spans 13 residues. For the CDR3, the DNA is TGTGCCACCGGGGGCCAGGGAAGGACTGAAGCTTTCTTT. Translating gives CATGGQGRTEAFF.

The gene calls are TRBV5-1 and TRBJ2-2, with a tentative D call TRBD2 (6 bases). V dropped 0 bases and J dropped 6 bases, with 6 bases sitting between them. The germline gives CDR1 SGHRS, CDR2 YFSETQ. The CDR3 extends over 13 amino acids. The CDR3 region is CASSLGGAGELFF. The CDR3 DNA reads TGCGCCAGCAGCTTGGGGGGGGCCGGGGAGCTGTTTTTT.

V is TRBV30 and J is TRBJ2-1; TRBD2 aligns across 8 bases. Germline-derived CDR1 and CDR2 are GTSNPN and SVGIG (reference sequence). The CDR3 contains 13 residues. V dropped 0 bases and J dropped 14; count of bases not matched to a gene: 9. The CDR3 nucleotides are TGTGCCTGGAGTGTACCACCAGCGGGGGTAAAGTTCTTC. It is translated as CAWSVPPAGVKFF.

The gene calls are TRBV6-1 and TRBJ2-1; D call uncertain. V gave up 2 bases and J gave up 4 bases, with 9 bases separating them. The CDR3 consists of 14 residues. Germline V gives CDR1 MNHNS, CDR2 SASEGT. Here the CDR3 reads CASSEQQSYNEQFF. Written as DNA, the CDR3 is TGTGCCAGCAGTGAACAACAGAGTTACAATGAGCAGTTCTTC.

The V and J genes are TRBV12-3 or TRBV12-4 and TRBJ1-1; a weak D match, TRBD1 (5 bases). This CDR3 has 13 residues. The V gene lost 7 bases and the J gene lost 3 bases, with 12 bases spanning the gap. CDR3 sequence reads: CASTFQGYTEAFF. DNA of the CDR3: TGTGCCAGCACTTTTCAGGGATACACTGAAGCTTTCTTT.

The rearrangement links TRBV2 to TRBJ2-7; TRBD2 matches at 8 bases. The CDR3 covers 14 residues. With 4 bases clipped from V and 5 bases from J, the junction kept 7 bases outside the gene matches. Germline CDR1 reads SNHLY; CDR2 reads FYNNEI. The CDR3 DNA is TGTGCCAGCAGTGGGGGACTAGTATCTCACGAGCAGTACTTC. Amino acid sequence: CASSGGLVSHEQYF.

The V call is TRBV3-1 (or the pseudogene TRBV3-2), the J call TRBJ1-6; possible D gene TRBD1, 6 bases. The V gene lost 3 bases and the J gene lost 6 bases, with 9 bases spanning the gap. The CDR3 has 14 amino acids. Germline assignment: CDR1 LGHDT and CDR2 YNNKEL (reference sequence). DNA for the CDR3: TGTGCCAGCAGCCAGACAGGTATTAATTCACCCCTCCACTTT. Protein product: CASSQTGINSPLHF.

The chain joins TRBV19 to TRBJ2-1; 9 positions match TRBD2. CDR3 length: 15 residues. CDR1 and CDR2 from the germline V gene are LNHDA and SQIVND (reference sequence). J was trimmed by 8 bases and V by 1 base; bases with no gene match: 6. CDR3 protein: CASSIGSSGIYEQFF. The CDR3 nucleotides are TGTGCCAGTAGTATAGGGTCTAGCGGGATATATGAGCAGTTCTTC.